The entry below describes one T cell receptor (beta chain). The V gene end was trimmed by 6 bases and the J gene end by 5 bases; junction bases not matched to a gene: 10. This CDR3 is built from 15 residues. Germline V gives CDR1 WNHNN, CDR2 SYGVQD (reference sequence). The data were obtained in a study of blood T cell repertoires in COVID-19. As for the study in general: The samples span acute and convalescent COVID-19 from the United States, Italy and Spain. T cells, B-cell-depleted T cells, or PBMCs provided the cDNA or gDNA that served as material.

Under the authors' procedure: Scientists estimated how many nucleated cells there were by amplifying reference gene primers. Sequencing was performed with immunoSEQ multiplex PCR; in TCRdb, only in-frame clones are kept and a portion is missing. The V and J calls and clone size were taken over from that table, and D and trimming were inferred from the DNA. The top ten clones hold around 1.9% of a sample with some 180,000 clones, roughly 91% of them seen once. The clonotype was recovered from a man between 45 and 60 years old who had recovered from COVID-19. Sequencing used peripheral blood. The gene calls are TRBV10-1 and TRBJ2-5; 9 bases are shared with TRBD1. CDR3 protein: CASSTGTGIGETQYF. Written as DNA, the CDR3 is TGCGCCAGCAGCACCGGGACAGGGATCGGCGAGACCCAGTACTTC.